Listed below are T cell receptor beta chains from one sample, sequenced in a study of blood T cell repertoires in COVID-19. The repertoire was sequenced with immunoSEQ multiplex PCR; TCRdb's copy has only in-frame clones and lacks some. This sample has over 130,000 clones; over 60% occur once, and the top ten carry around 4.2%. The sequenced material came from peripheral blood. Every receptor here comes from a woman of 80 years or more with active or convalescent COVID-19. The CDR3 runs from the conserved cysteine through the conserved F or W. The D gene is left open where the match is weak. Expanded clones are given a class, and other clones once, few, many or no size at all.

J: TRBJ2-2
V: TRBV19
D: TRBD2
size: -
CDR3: CASSLAGGGTGELFF
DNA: TGTGCCAGTAGTCTCGCGGGGGGCGGCACTGGGGAGCTGTTTTTT

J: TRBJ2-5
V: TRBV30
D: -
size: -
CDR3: CAWTVGQSLQETQYF
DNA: TGTGCCTGGACTGTAGGACAGAGCCTCCAAGAGACCCAGTACTTC

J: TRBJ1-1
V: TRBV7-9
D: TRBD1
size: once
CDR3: CASSLGQGKNTEAFF
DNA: TGTGCCAGCAGCTTGGGACAGGGCAAGAACACTGAAGCTTTCTTT

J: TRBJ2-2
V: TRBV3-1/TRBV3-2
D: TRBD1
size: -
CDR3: CASSQAAPGGTGELFF
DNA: TGTGCCAGCAGCCAAGCGGCGCCAGGGGGCACCGGGGAGCTGTTTTTT

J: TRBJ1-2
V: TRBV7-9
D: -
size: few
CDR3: CASSSLDSYGYTF
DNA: TGTGCCAGCAGCTCGCTGGACAGCTATGGCTACACCTTC

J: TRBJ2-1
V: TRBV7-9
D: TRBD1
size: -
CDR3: CASSFPGQDMFF
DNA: TGTGCCAGCAGCTTTCCGGGACAGGACATGTTCTTC

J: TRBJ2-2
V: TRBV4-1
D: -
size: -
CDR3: CASSQEPGANTGELFF
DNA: TGCGCCAGCAGCCAAGAGCCAGGGGCGAACACCGGGGAGCTGTTTTTT

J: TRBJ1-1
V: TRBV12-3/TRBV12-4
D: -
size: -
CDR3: CASSLGRTEAFF
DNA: TGTGCCAGCAGTTTAGGGAGGACTGAAGCTTTCTTT

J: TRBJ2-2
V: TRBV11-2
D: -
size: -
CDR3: CASSLDWQAGELFF
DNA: TGTGCCAGCAGCTTAGATTGGCAAGCCGGGGAGCTGTTTTTT

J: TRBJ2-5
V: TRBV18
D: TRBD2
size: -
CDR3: CASSRQAGAGETQYF
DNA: TGTGCCAGCTCTCGCCAAGCGGGGGCGGGAGAGACCCAGTACTTC

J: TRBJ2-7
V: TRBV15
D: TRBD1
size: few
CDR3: CATSVGTGGDYEQYF
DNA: TGTGCCACCAGCGTCGGGACAGGGGGCGATTACGAGCAGTACTTC

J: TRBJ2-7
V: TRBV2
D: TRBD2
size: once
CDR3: CASRPKLRLAGGFYEQYF
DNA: TGTGCCAGCCGACCCAAACTGAGACTAGCGGGGGGGTTCTACGAGCAGTACTTC

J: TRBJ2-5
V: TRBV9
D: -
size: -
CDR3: CASSASGGETQYF
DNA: TGTGCCAGCAGCGCGAGCGGAGGGGAGACCCAGTACTTC

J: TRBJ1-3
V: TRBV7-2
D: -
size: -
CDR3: CASSLVQIHSGNTIYF
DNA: TGTGCCAGCAGCTTAGTTCAGATTCACTCTGGAAACACCATATATTTT

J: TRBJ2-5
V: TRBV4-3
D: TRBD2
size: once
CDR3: CASSQVWERGGPETQYF
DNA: TGCGCCAGCAGCCAAGTTTGGGAGCGGGGGGGCCCGGAGACCCAGTACTTC

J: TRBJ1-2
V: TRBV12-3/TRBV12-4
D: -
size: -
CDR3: CASSLLPDGYTF
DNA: TGTGCCAGCAGTTTACTACCCGATGGCTACACCTTC

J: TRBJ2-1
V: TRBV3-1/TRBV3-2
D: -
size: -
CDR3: CASRGANEQFF
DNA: TGTGCCAGCCGGGGGGCCAATGAGCAGTTCTTC

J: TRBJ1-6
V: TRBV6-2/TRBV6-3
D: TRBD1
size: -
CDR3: CASSTQGASSPLHF
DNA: TGTGCCAGCAGTACACAGGGGGCAAGTTCACCCCTCCACTTT

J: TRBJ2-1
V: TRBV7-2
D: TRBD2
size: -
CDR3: CASSLVHGPSGEQFF
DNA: TGTGCCAGCAGCTTAGTTCATGGACCTAGCGGAGAGCAGTTCTTC

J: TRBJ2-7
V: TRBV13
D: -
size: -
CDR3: CASSRGGYEQYF
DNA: TGTGCCAGCAGCCGAGGAGGGTACGAGCAGTACTTC

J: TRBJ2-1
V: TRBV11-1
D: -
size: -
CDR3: CASSSSRRTFWNEQFF
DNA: TGTGCCAGCAGCTCCAGCCGAAGGACATTCTGGAATGAGCAGTTCTTC

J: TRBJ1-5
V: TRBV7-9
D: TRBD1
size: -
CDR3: CASSSPSGGQGNQPQHF
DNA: TGTGCCAGCAGCTCTCCTTCTGGGGGACAGGGGAATCAGCCCCAGCATTTT

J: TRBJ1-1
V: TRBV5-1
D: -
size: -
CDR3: CASSPSGIELTEAFF
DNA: TGCGCCAGCAGCCCTTCAGGGATCGAGTTGACTGAAGCTTTCTTT

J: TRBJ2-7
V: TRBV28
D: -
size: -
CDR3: CASSPRDTNYEQYF
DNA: TGTGCCAGCAGCCCCCGGGACACCAACTACGAGCAGTACTTC

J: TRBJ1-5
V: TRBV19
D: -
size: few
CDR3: CASSMQGVQPQHF
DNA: TGTGCCAGTAGTATGCAAGGGGTCCAGCCCCAGCATTTT

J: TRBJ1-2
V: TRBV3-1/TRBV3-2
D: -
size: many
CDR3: CASRREGYGYTF
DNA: TGTGCCAGCAGAAGGGAGGGCTATGGCTACACCTTC

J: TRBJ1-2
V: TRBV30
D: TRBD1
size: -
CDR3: CAWSGTADGYTF
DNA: TGTGCCTGGAGCGGGACAGCTGATGGCTACACCTTC

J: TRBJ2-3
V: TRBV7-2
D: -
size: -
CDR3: CASSALGAGRTDTQYF
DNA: TGTGCCAGCAGCGCCCTTGGGGCGGGGCGCACAGATACGCAGTATTTT

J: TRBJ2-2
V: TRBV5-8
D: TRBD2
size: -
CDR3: CASSDGLAGWTGELFF
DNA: TGTGCCAGCAGCGATGGCCTAGCGGGGTGGACCGGGGAGCTGTTTTTT

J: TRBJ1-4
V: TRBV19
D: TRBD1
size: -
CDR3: CASTSGTGETTNEKLFF
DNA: TGTGCCAGTACCTCAGGGACAGGGGAAACAACTAATGAAAAACTGTTTTTT

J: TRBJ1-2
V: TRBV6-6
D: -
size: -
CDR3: CASSPTPGGDGYTF
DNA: TGTGCCAGCAGCCCTACCCCCGGAGGGGATGGCTACACCTTC

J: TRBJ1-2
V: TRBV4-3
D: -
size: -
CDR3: CASSQDAGRGGTSYGYTF
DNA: TGCGCCAGCAGCCAAGATGCAGGTCGTGGGGGGACTTCCTATGGCTACACCTTC

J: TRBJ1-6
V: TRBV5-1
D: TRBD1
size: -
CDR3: CASSLDRGNTYNSPLHF
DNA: TGCGCCAGCAGCTTGGACAGGGGGAATACCTATAATTCACCCCTCCACTTT

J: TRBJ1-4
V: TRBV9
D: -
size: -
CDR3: CASSAQGNEKLFF
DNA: TGTGCCAGCAGCGCTCAGGGGAATGAAAAACTGTTTTTT

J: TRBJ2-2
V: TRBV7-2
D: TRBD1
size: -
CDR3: CASSQGAGTGELFF
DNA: TGTGCCAGCAGCCAGGGGGCAGGGACCGGGGAGCTGTTTTTT

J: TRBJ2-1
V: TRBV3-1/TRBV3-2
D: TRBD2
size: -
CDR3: CASSHPGLAGIIPDEQFF
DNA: TGTGCCAGCAGCCATCCCGGACTAGCGGGGATCATTCCCGATGAGCAGTTCTTC

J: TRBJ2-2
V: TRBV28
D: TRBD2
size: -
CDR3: CASRGGSSPGTGELFF
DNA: TGTGCCAGCAGGGGGGGGAGTTCCCCGGGTACCGGGGAGCTGTTTTTT

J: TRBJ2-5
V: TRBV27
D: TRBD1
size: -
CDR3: CASSLFRQGGWETQYF
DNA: TGTGCCAGCAGTTTATTCCGACAGGGTGGATGGGAGACCCAGTACTTC

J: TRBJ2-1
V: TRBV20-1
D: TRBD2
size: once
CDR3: CSASPPGGYNEQFF
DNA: TGCAGTGCTAGTCCCCCGGGGGGATACAATGAGCAGTTCTTC

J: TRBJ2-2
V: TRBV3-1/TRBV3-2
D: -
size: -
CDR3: CASSTFPNTGELFF
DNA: TGTGCCAGCAGCACATTCCCGAACACCGGGGAGCTGTTTTTT

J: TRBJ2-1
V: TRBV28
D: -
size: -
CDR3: CASSLSVGASSYNEQFF
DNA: TGTGCCAGCAGTTTATCGGTAGGGGCTAGCTCCTACAATGAGCAGTTCTTC